What follows are 21 T cell receptor beta chains derived from one specimen sequenced in a study of blood T cell repertoires in COVID-19. Sequencing used immunoSEQ multiplex PCR; TCRdb keeps in-frame clones, though not all of them. The data contain over 25,000 clones, almost 85% of them singletons. Sequencing input: peripheral blood. These receptors were obtained from a man at least 80 years old with active COVID-19.

The chain is built from TRBV7-6 and TRBJ2-3; D is unresolved. The germline V gene encodes CDR1 SGHVS and CDR2 FNYEAQ. V dropped 2 bases and J dropped 2 bases, with 17 bases sitting between them. The CDR3 runs 17 residues. This chain's CDR3 is CASSLKAPQTPTDTQYF. DNA for the CDR3: TGTGCCAGCAGCTTAAAGGCCCCACAGACCCCCACAGATACGCAGTATTTT.

This chain joins TRBV19 and TRBJ1-1; tentative D call: TRBD1 (6 bases). V was pared by 6 bases and J by 2 bases, with 16 bases between. This CDR3 contains 15 residues. Germline CDR1 is LNHDA and CDR2 is SQIVND (reference sequence). DNA of the CDR3: TGTGCCAGTAGCCACCGGACAGCTGGAAACACTGAAGCTTTCTTT. Encoded protein: CASSHRTAGNTEAFF.

The J gene is TRBJ2-7, the V gene TRBV7-2; D might be TRBD1 (5 bases). Germline CDR1 SGHTA, CDR2 FQGNSA. CDR3 size: 15 residues. Trimming left V 4 bases short and J 3 bases short, with 16 bases between. The DNA for the CDR3 is TGTGCCAGCAGCTCCGTCCCATCAGGGATCTACGAGCAGTACTTC. Translation gives CASSSVPSGIYEQYF.

The chain has TRBV6-5 and TRBJ2-7, with a weak D call TRBD1 (5 bases). V lost 2 bases and J lost 0, with 8 bases in between. The CDR3 has 14 amino acids. Germline V gene data show CDR1 as MNHEY and CDR2 as SVGAGI. CDR3 bases: TGTGCCAGCAGTTACCAGGGATTCTCCTACGAGCAGTACTTC. Its protein is CASSYQGFSYEQYF.

This chain links TRBV6-6 with TRBJ2-3, with 9 bases matching TRBD1. V lost 4 bases, J lost 5 bases, and 7 bases stayed unmatched. The CDR3 runs to 15 residues. Germline V CDR1 and CDR2: MNHNY, SVGAGI (reference sequence). The CDR3 coding sequence is TGTGCCAGCAGTTCCGGGGACAGGGTGGGAGATACGCAGTATTTT. Its protein product is CASSSGDRVGDTQYF.

The genes are TRBV7-9 and TRBJ1-3; tentative D call: TRBD1 (6 bases). This CDR3 is 14 amino acids long. Between the trimmed V and J ends, which lost 5 bases and 3 bases, there was a span of 11 bases. Germline values: CDR1 SEHNR, CDR2 FQNEAQ (reference sequence). The CDR3 bases are TGTGCCAGCAGCACCCGGACAGTTGGAAACACCATATATTTT. It encodes CASSTRTVGNTIYF.

A single count supports this clone. V is TRBV7-9 and J is TRBJ2-7; 7 bases fit TRBD1. Germline assignment: CDR1 SEHNR and CDR2 FQNEAQ (reference sequence). V shed 2 bases, J shed 5 bases, and the junction held 3 bases outside the gene matches. The length of the CDR3 is 13 residues. CDR3: CASSLRQGHEQYF. CDR3 coding DNA: TGTGCCAGCAGCTTAAGACAGGGCCACGAGCAGTACTTC.

V usage is TRBV5-4 and J usage is TRBJ2-3; 8 bases are shared with TRBD1. Trimming at V came to 4 bases and at J to 3 bases, leaving 4 bases not matched to a gene. Germline V gene data show CDR1 as SGHNT and CDR2 as YYREEE (reference sequence). The CDR3 covers 14 residues. In DNA, the CDR3 is TGTGCCAGCAGCCGGGACAGGATGACAGATACGCAGTATTTT. Translated, it gives CASSRDRMTDTQYF.

J is TRBJ2-3 and V is TRBV29-1; TRBD1 matches 9 bases. The V and J ends lost 4 bases and 1 base, in that order; junction bases with no gene match: 6. This CDR3 spans 15 amino acids. Germline CDR1 reads SQVTM; CDR2 reads ANQGSEA. CDR3 DNA: TGCAGCGTTGCTCCCCGGACAGGGGGCACAGATACGCAGTATTTT. It specifies CSVAPRTGGTDTQYF.

The chain is built from TRBV5-1 and TRBJ2-3; 11 nucleotides line up with TRBD2. With V trimmed by 0 bases and J by 4 bases, 4 bases remained unmatched. CDR3 length equals 16 residues. The germline CDR1 and CDR2 sequences are SGHRS and YFSETQ. The CDR3 DNA sequence: TGCGCCAGCAGCTTGGATCTAGCGGGGGGTTCAGATACGCAGTATTTT. Protein: CASSLDLAGGSDTQYF.

This chain connects TRBV6-5 to TRBJ2-7; maybe TRBD1 (5 bases). The V end was cut by 6 bases, the J end by 3 bases, with 15 bases between. CDR1 and CDR2 from the germline V gene are MNHEY and SVGAGI. This CDR3 has 14 residues. CDR3 in DNA: TGTGCCAGCAGGCAGCAGGGTCTCGGCTACGAGCAGTACTTC. Its protein is CASRQQGLGYEQYF.

The CDR3 sequence is CASSPGQGNEKLFF. CDR3 DNA: TGTGCCAGCAGCCCGGGACAGGGGAATGAAAAACTGTTTTTT. The J gene is TRBJ1-4, the V gene TRBV9; 10 nucleotides line up with TRBD1. Germline loops: CDR1 SGDLS, CDR2 YYNGEE. Losses at the gene ends were 4 bases for V and 5 bases for J; bases not matched to a gene: 2. The CDR3 has 14 amino acids.

This chain links TRBV5-4 with TRBJ2-1; 7 bases align to TRBD2. The CDR3 has 17 amino acids. In germline, CDR1 is SGHNT, CDR2 YYREEE (reference sequence). Unmatched junction bases numbered 12, after V lost 5 bases and J lost 1 base. CDR3 DNA sequence: TGTGCCAGCAGAAGGTTTACCGGGGGGAAATCCTACAATGAGCAGTTCTTC. It yields the protein CASRRFTGGKSYNEQFF.

By its share, this clone is medium-sized. The chain has TRBV7-9 and TRBJ2-7; 7 nucleotides align to TRBD1. This CDR3 has 14 amino acids. The J segment lost 1 base and the V segment lost 3 bases, leaving 3 bases of the junction unmatched. Germline CDR1 and CDR2: SEHNR and FQNEAQ (reference sequence). CDR3 sequence: CASSFRDSSYEQYF. The CDR3 DNA is TGTGCCAGCAGCTTCAGGGACAGTTCCTACGAGCAGTACTTC.

The CDR3 loop reads CASSQSGQGCYEQYF. The CDR3 coding sequence is TGCGCCAGCAGTCAATCGGGACAGGGCTGCTACGAGCAGTACTTC. J is TRBJ2-7 and V is TRBV23-1; 9 bases line up with TRBD1. TRBV23-1 is assigned to the ORF class and has an uncertain function. Unmatched junction bases numbered 3, after V lost 0 bases and J lost 3 bases. The CDR3 length is 15 residues.

This clone turned up a few times. V and J are TRBV19 and TRBJ2-7; 8 nucleotides align to TRBD1. V trimming: 4 bases; J trimming: 6 bases; junction bases outside the gene matches: 8. Germline values: CDR1 LNHDA, CDR2 SQIVND (reference sequence). The CDR3 has 14 residues. The CDR3 region is CASSRPGTGGEQYF. The CDR3 bases are TGTGCCAGTAGTAGACCCGGGACAGGCGGCGAGCAGTACTTC.

V is TRBV21-1 and J is TRBJ1-5; the table's D call, TRBD1, was not checked against the DNA. TRBV21-1 corresponds to a pseudogene. The CDR3 extends over 11 amino acids. CDR3 sequence (DNA): TGTGCCAGCACCCAGAATCAGCCCCAGCATTTT. Protein sequence: CASTQNQPQHF.

The chain employs TRBV21-1 and TRBJ2-7; the DNA was not compared with TRBD1, the D call given in the table. TRBV21-1 is tagged as a pseudogene. This CDR3 has 15 amino acids. This chain's CDR3 is CASSSGTGSLYEQYF. CDR3 in DNA: TGTGCCAGCAGCTCCGGGACAGGGTCCCTCTACGAGCAGTACTTC.

V is TRBV7-8 and J is TRBJ2-3, with TRBD1 as a possible D gene (6 bases). Between the trimmed V and J ends, which lost 0 bases and 2 bases, there was a span of 9 bases. This CDR3 is 15 amino acids long. Looked up from germline, CDR1 is SGHVS and CDR2 is FQNEAQ. CDR3 in amino acids: CASSLAGAFTDTQYF. In DNA, the CDR3 is TGTGCCAGCAGCTTAGCGGGGGCCTTCACAGATACGCAGTATTTT.

This clone has just one count. This chain uses TRBV19 with TRBJ1-6, with a weak D call TRBD1 (5 bases). CDR3 size: 16 residues. Between the trimmed V and J ends, which lost 7 bases and 0 bases, there was a span of 13 bases. Germline V gene lookup returns CDR1 LNHDA and CDR2 SQIVND (reference sequence). The CDR3 is CASTQGFSSYNSPLHF. In DNA form, the CDR3 reads TGTGCCAGTACGCAGGGATTTAGCTCCTATAATTCACCCCTCCACTTT.

The chain employs TRBV4-3 and TRBJ2-7; 7 positions match TRBD1. The CDR3 length is 15 residues. After removal of 3 bases from V and 1 base from J, the junction contained 6 bases not matched to a gene. From germline, CDR1 is LGHNA and CDR2 YSLEER. The CDR3 here is CASSHQTGVSYEQYF. The CDR3 region has the DNA TGCGCCAGCAGCCACCAAACAGGGGTTTCCTACGAGCAGTACTTC.